One sample yielded the 29 T cell receptor beta chains listed below, sequenced in a study of shared clonotypes between healthy human individuals. CD45RO-negative, CCR7-positively selected cells formed the naive CD8 fraction, excluding terminally differentiated effector memory CD45RA+ cells. TCRdb's table, derived via immunoSEQ multiplex PCR, lists solely in-frame clones and lacks some. The sample consists of around 700,000 clones, roughly nine tenths of them appearing once. The sequenced sample consisted of naive CD8+ T cells sorted from blood. The receptors were sampled from a man aged 30-40 years in good health.

J is TRBJ1-1 and V is TRBV10-3, with D perhaps TRBD1 (5 bases). The CDR3 covers 18 residues. V was pared by 2 bases and J by 1 base, with 20 bases between. Germline CDR1 and CDR2: ENHRY and SYGVKD. CDR3 bases: TGTGCCATCAGTGAGCTGGGACTCTCAGTTGGAAGGAACACTGAAGCTTTCTTT. Its translation is CAISELGLSVGRNTEAFF.

With regard to this clone: Other DNA sequences in this sample translate to the same CDR3. The rearrangement uses TRBV27 and TRBJ1-1, with D possibly being TRBD1 (5 bases). This CDR3 has 14 amino acids. Germline V CDR1 and CDR2: MNHEY, SMNVEV (reference sequence). V was clipped by 6 bases and J by 4 bases, with 15 bases between them. The CDR3 bases are TGTGCCAGCAGCCCTGGGGGGGGGAGCACTGAAGCTTTCTTT. Translating it yields CASSPGGGSTEAFF.

V and J are TRBV9 and TRBJ2-3, with TRBD2 as a possible D gene (5 bases). V dropped 7 bases and J dropped 1 base, with 10 bases sitting between them. CDR1 is SGDLS and CDR2 is YYNGEE in the germline V gene. CDR3 length equals 13 residues. CDR3 protein: CASSEVGTDTQYF. The DNA of the CDR3 is TGTGCCAGCTCGGAGGTAGGCACAGATACGCAGTATTTT.

V is TRBV9 and J is TRBJ2-1, with D tentatively TRBD1 (7 bases). This CDR3 has 18 residues. Trimming took off 4 bases at V and 2 bases at J, with 22 bases between the two ends. The germline CDR1 and CDR2 sequences are SGDLS and YYNGEE. CDR3 coding DNA: TGTGCCAGCAGCAGTACCGGACGGGAGACAGGGCCCTACAATGAGCAGTTCTTC. This encodes CASSSTGRETGPYNEQFF.

The chain combines TRBV5-4 with TRBJ2-7; 7 nucleotides align to TRBD2. Trimming removed 7 bases from V and 1 base from J; junction bases left unmatched: 11. The CDR3 has 15 amino acids. Germline V gives CDR1 SGHNT, CDR2 YYREEE (reference sequence). The CDR3 reads CASRENWGGSYEQYF. The CDR3 DNA reads TGTGCCAGCCGCGAGAACTGGGGGGGTTCCTACGAGCAGTACTTC. Full variable domain (remainder filled in from reference TRBV5-4 and TRBJ2-7): ETGVTQSPTHLIKTRGQQVTLRCSSQSGHNTVSWYQQALGQGPQFIFQYYREEENGRGNFPPRFSGLQFPNYSSELNVNALELDDSALYLCASRENWGGSYEQYFGPGTRLTVT.

Points on this clone: One junction end disagrees with the germline gene, perhaps due to a read error. The chain links TRBV2 to TRBJ1-5, with 10 nucleotides matching TRBD1. CDR3 length equals 13 residues. From germline, CDR1 is SNHLY and CDR2 FYNNEI. This CDR3 is CASKGADGGTGDF. The CDR3 DNA is TGTGCCAGCAAGGGGGCAGATGGCGGGACAGGGGATTTT.

The V and J genes are TRBV7-8 and TRBJ2-7, with D perhaps matching TRBD1 or TRBD2 (5 bases each). Between the trimmed V and J ends, which lost 2 bases and 7 bases, there was a span of 15 bases. Germline CDR1 SGHVS, CDR2 FQNEAQ. This CDR3 has 14 residues. CDR3 in DNA: TGTGCCAGCAGCTTAACGGGGACGCTACGAGAGCAGTACTTC. Translated: CASSLTGTLREQYF.

The chain links TRBV7-6 to TRBJ1-1, with D perhaps TRBD1 (6 bases). The CDR3 is made up of 19 amino acids. With 5 bases removed from V and 0 bases from J, the gap between germline ends came to 25 bases. Germline V gene sequence: CDR1 SGHVS, CDR2 FNYEAQ. The CDR3 reads CASSAPDRGVGFMNTEAFF. In DNA, the CDR3 is TGTGCCAGCAGCGCACCCGATAGGGGGGTGGGTTTCATGAACACTGAAGCTTTCTTT.

The rearrangement links TRBV19 to TRBJ2-7, with 7 nucleotides matching TRBD2. The CDR3 contains 14 residues. V shed 2 bases, J shed 4 bases, and the junction held 5 bases outside the gene matches. Germline CDR1 LNHDA, CDR2 SQIVND (reference sequence). This CDR3 reads CASSITGRIYEQYF. DNA for the CDR3: TGTGCCAGTAGTATAACCGGGAGGATTTACGAGCAGTACTTC.

The gene calls are TRBV6-5 and TRBJ1-4; tentatively, D is TRBD1 (6 bases). CDR1 is MNHEY and CDR2 is SVGAGI in the germline V gene. V lost 7 bases and J 7 bases, leaving 19 bases between the germline ends. The CDR3 runs to 15 residues. CDR3 residues: CASTPGAGFGEKLFF. The CDR3 coding sequence is TGTGCCAGCACTCCGGGGGCAGGGTTTGGTGAAAAACTGTTTTTT.

A single count supports this clone. Here the CDR3 DNA reads TGTGCCAGCAGCTCCAGTCCGGGGGACACCACCTACGAGCAGTACTTC. Its translation: CASSSSPGDTTYEQYF. The V and J genes are TRBV5-4 and TRBJ2-7, with D perhaps being TRBD1 or TRBD2 (6 bases each). V lost 3 bases, J lost 2 bases, and 18 bases lay in between. CDR1 is SGHNT and CDR2 is YYREEE in the germline V gene (reference sequence). This CDR3 has 16 amino acids.

This chain joins TRBV10-3 and TRBJ2-2; 7 nucleotides align to TRBD2. V lost 6 bases and J lost 4; bases outside the gene matches: 14. CDR1 and CDR2 from the germline V gene are ENHRY and SYGVKD. This CDR3 has 17 residues. The CDR3 nucleotides are TGTGCCATCAGCCCCGTGGCGGGAGTTGAAGGCACCGGGGAGCTGTTTTTT. Translation: CAISPVAGVEGTGELFF.

The chain employs TRBV27 and TRBJ2-1; D possibly corresponds to TRBD1 (6 bases). This CDR3 is built from 14 residues. The germline V gene encodes CDR1 MNHEY and CDR2 SMNVEV (reference sequence). V lost 1 base, J lost 8 bases, and 12 bases lay in between. The DNA of the CDR3 is TGTGCCAGCAGTTTATTGGACAGACGGGATGAGCAGTTCTTC. Amino acid sequence: CASSLLDRRDEQFF.

V and J are TRBV19 and TRBJ2-3, with a weak D call TRBD1 (6 bases). The CDR3 contains 14 residues. CDR1 and CDR2 (germline): LNHDA, SQIVND (reference sequence). V was clipped by 6 bases and J by 0 bases, with 10 bases between them. DNA for the CDR3: TGTGCCAGTAGCTCACAGGGAAGCACAGATACGCAGTATTTT. This codes for CASSSQGSTDTQYF. Using reference TRBV19 and TRBJ2-3 for the parts outside the CDR3, the full variable domain is DGGITQSPKYLFRKEGQNVTLSCEQNLNHDAMYWYRQDPGQGLRLIYYSQIVNDFQKGDIAEGYSVSREKKESFPLTVTSAQKNPTAFYLCASSSQGSTDTQYFGPGTRLTVL.

This sequence joins TRBV7-9 and TRBJ1-1, with 8 bases lining up with TRBD1. The germline V gene encodes CDR1 SEHNR and CDR2 FQNEAQ (reference sequence). The CDR3 runs 17 residues. V dropped 6 bases and J dropped 0; count of bases not matched to a gene: 12. The CDR3 coding sequence is TGTGCCAGCAGGCCGCAGGGGGCCCGAGGGTTGAACACTGAAGCTTTCTTT. Its translation: CASRPQGARGLNTEAFF. Complete variable domain (other parts from reference TRBV7-9 and TRBJ1-1): DTGVSQNPRHKITKRGQNVTFRCDPISEHNRLYWYRQTLGQGPEFLTYFQNEAQLEKSRLLSDRFSAERPKGSFSTLEIQRTEQGDSAMYLCASRPQGARGLNTEAFFGQGTRLTVV.

The chain joins TRBV4-3 to TRBJ2-1; D is undetermined. Germline CDR1 and CDR2: LGHNA and YSLEER. CDR3 size: 15 residues. Trimming took off 0 bases at V and 8 bases at J, with 14 bases between the two ends. The CDR3 coding sequence is TGCGCCAGCAGCCAAGAGGCTCCAGCCGTCTATGAGCAGTTCTTC. It translates to CASSQEAPAVYEQFF.

V is TRBV28 and J is TRBJ1-2; 10 positions match TRBD1. The J segment lost 3 bases and the V segment lost 5 bases, leaving 6 bases of the junction unmatched. The CDR3 loop spans 15 amino acids. Germline V CDR1 and CDR2: MDHEN, SYDVKM. CDR3 nucleotides: TGTGCCAGCAGTCCCCGACAGGGGGCGGACTATGGCTACACCTTC. This sequence encodes CASSPRQGADYGYTF.

The chain carries TRBV13 and TRBJ2-3; TRBD1 is a possible D gene (5 bases). Germline loops: CDR1 PRHDT, CDR2 FYEKMQ (reference sequence). Between the trimmed V and J ends, which lost 4 bases and 6 bases, there was a span of 14 bases. The CDR3 sequence is 14 residues long. CDR3 nucleotide sequence: TGTGCCAGCAGCTCCCAGGCAGGGCTGGATACGCAGTATTTT. Encoded protein: CASSSQAGLDTQYF.

This chain uses TRBV19 with TRBJ2-1; the D gene is possibly TRBD1 (5 bases). CDR3 size: 15 residues. V gave up 8 bases and J gave up 1 base, with 15 bases separating them. The germline V gene encodes CDR1 LNHDA and CDR2 SQIVND (reference sequence). CDR3 nucleotides: TGTGCCAGTGGCGACCTTAAGGGGTCCTACAATGAGCAGTTCTTC. Protein sequence: CASGDLKGSYNEQFF.

The chain recombines TRBV10-1 with TRBJ2-7; D is possibly TRBD1 (6 bases). This CDR3 has 14 amino acids. The V gene lost 5 bases and the J gene lost 0 bases, with 11 bases spanning the gap. Germline values: CDR1 WNHNN, CDR2 SYGVQD (reference sequence). The CDR3 region has the DNA TGCGCCAGCAGTCCTGCAGGGGCCTCCTACGAGCAGTACTTC. Its protein is CASSPAGASYEQYF.

The rearrangement uses TRBV28 and TRBJ1-2, with 8 bases fitting TRBD1. The germline CDR1 and CDR2 sequences are MDHEN and SYDVKM. This CDR3 has 15 residues. Trimming took 3 bases from V and 4 from J; bases not matched to a gene: 7. The CDR3, as DNA: TGTGCCAGCAGTTTCTCAGGGGGCGATTCCTATGGCTACACCTTC. The encoded protein is CASSFSGGDSYGYTF.

Note on this clone: The same CDR3 also results from other DNA sequences found in this sample. The V gene is TRBV4-1, the J gene TRBJ2-7; TRBD2 might be the D (6 bases). The CDR3 totals 15 residues. V was shortened by 1 base and J by 0 bases, with 10 bases between the two germline ends. CDR1 and CDR2 from the germline V gene are MGHRA and YSYEKL. CDR3 nucleotide sequence: TGCGCCAGCAGCCAAGTAGCCGGGAGCTCCTACGAGCAGTACTTC. Translated: CASSQVAGSSYEQYF.

The gene calls are TRBV11-2 and TRBJ2-7; 10 nucleotides line up with TRBD1. After removal of 5 bases from V and 2 bases from J, the junction contained 9 bases not matched to a gene. CDR1 and CDR2 (germline): SGHAT, FQNNGV. The CDR3 length is 16 residues. CDR3 sequence reads: CASSHGGTGAPYEQYF. The CDR3 DNA is TGTGCCAGCAGCCACGGCGGGACAGGGGCACCCTACGAGCAGTACTTC.

This clone was picked up one time. V gene TRBV27 combines with J gene TRBJ1-1, with D hard to call. Germline assignment: CDR1 MNHEY and CDR2 SMNVEV (reference sequence). V shed 2 bases and J shed 2 bases, with 9 bases lying between them. The length of the CDR3 is 14 residues. Here the CDR3 DNA reads TGTGCCAGCAGTTTAGCGGGCCCCAACACTGAAGCTTTCTTT. This encodes CASSLAGPNTEAFF.

The chain recombines TRBV27 with TRBJ1-2, with a possible D match to TRBD1 (6 bases). Trimming took 8 bases from V and 2 from J, leaving 24 bases between them. The germline CDR1 and CDR2 sequences are MNHEY and SMNVEV (reference sequence). CDR3 length: 17 amino acids. CDR3 sequence: CASGSGFSGALNYGYTF. CDR3 in DNA: TGTGCCAGCGGCTCCGGATTCTCAGGGGCGCTCAACTATGGCTACACCTTC.

The chain joins TRBV27 to TRBJ2-3; no reliable D call. CDR3 size: 16 residues. Trimming took 3 bases from V and 1 from J, leaving 14 bases between them. Germline values: CDR1 MNHEY, CDR2 SMNVEV (reference sequence). CDR3 DNA sequence: TGTGCCAGCAGTTTCTTGACCGAATTGGGCACAGATACGCAGTATTTT. Protein product: CASSFLTELGTDTQYF.

This rearrangement joins TRBV21-1 to TRBJ2-3. TRBV21-1 represents a pseudogene. This CDR3 spans 15 amino acids. Here the CDR3 reads CASSKLERTPDTQYF. The CDR3 bases are TGTGCCAGCAGCAAACTCGAACGAACCCCAGATACGCAGTATTTT.

The chain has TRBV2 and TRBJ1-2; 8 nucleotides agree with TRBD1. CDR3 length: 13 residues. Per the germline V gene, CDR1 is SNHLY and CDR2 is FYNNEI. Germline trimming cut 5 bases from V and 7 bases from J; bases unmatched to any gene: 6. The CDR3 DNA is TGTGCCAGCAGTAGGAATGACAGGGGTGGCTACACCTTC. This translates into CASSRNDRGGYTF. Full variable domain (rest looked up from reference TRBV2 and TRBJ1-2): EPEVTQTPSHQVTQMGQEVILRCVPISNHLYFYWYRQILGQKVEFLVSFYNNEISEKSEIFDDQFSVERPDGSNFTLKIRSTKLEDSAMYFCASSRNDRGGYTFGSGTRLTVV.

For the CDR3, the DNA is TGCAGCGTTGAATCCGGGACTAGCAGGGCAGATACGCAGTATTTT. Translating it yields CSVESGTSRADTQYF. V gene TRBV29-1 combines with J gene TRBJ2-3; 9 bases match TRBD2. After removal of 2 bases from V and 4 bases from J, the junction contained 7 bases not matched to a gene. The CDR3 is 15 amino acids. CDR1 and CDR2 from the germline V gene are SQVTM and ANQGSEA.